This TCR beta chain was profiled in a study of identical twins. In this sample, this clonotype turned up many times. Its target is not known. Template switching added a universal primer site, and cDNA bore unique molecular identifiers. Each CDR3 protein is one row after TCRdb ran MiXCR on the 5' RACE reads. The data show some 320,000 distinct CDR3 sequences, roughly 12% seen once. Regarding the study as a whole: Compared with models, monozygotic twins showed more out-of-frame TCR alpha sharing.

Trimming left V 1 base short and J 2 bases short, with 14 bases between. This CDR3 comprises 17 residues. Germline values: CDR1 WSHSY, CDR2 SAAADI. These data were also filed under a second study, of yellow fever vaccine responses in identical twins.

The origin of this receptor is a woman aged 18 to 35 in good health. Input material: CD8+ T cells sorted from blood. The rearrangement links TRBV10-2 to TRBJ2-2; unclear D gene. The CDR3 sequence: CASSEFLPGPNTGELFF. CDR3 nucleotide sequence: TGCGCCAGCAGTGAGTTTCTGCCGGGCCCCAACACCGGGGAGCTGTTTTTT.